The 8 T cell receptor beta chains in this list originate from one sample, sequenced in a study of T cells in women clearing cervical HPV infection. TCRdb keeps only in-frame clones here, not all; method: immunoSEQ multiplex PCR. Reported are 30,000 to 45,000 clones; the ten largest clones contain about 7.2%. The sequenced sample consisted of blood buffy coat. The receptors derive from a woman aged 18 to 75 with a cervical HPV16 infection that either progressed to CIN3+ or cleared (not recorded which).

Regarding this clone: An end of the junction does not agree with germline; a read error may underlie this. With the read ending 3 residues before the CDR3 end, the germline J gene is used to fill in that end. The chain uses TRBV4-2 and TRBJ1-5, with 7 nucleotides matching TRBD1. The CDR3 totals 17 residues. Germline CDR1 is LGHNA and CDR2 is YNFKEQ. The chain's CDR3 is CASSQEWSTGFNQPQHF. Incomplete CDR3 DNA: TGCGCCAGCAGCCAGGAATGGTCGACAGGGTTCAATCAGCCC.

With respect to this clone: At one boundary the junction diverges from the germline segment, which might be a read error. The read ends 3 residues early relative to the CDR3; the germline J gene fills the gap. The chain carries TRBV7-7 and TRBJ2-3; 12 nucleotides match TRBD2. The CDR3 runs to 15 residues. Germline CDR1 and CDR2: SSHAT and FNYEAQ (reference sequence). The CDR3 loop reads CASSLGASGGETQYF. The sequenced CDR3 bases are TGTGCTAGCAGCCTGGGGGCTAGCGGGGGGGAGACG.

On this clone itself: The read comes to an end 3 residues before the CDR3 does, leaving the germline J gene to fill in the end. The chain employs TRBV7-2 and TRBJ2-3, with 8 nucleotides matching TRBD2. The junction had 6 bases not matched to a gene; V was cut back by 5 bases and J by 2 bases. The CDR3 runs to 15 residues. Germline CDR1 SGHTA, CDR2 FQGNSA. The CDR3 bases that were read are TGTGCCAGCAGCCAGTTGGGACTAGACACAGATACG. Protein product: CASSQLGLDTDT. The entire CDR3 sequence reads CASSQLGLDTDTQYF.

Worth noting for this clone: The observed sequence ends 3 residues before the CDR3 terminus, with the missing tail filled in from the germline J gene. The chain employs TRBV10-2 and TRBJ2-1; 11 nucleotides agree with TRBD2. This CDR3 spans 15 amino acids. CDR1 and CDR2 (germline): WSHSY, SAAADI. Unmatched junction bases numbered 8, after V lost 6 bases and J lost 7 bases. CDR3 in amino acids: CASRIAGGLMNEQFF. Partial CDR3 DNA: TGCGCCAGCAGAATAGCGGGGGGGCTCATGAATGAG.

For this clone: Sequencing ends 3 residues short of the CDR3 end; the germline J gene provides the rest. The chain recombines TRBV18 with TRBJ1-2; D perhaps matches TRBD1 (6 bases). CDR3 length: 13 amino acids. Germline CDR1 reads KGHSH; CDR2 reads LQKENI. The sequenced part of the CDR3 DNA is TGTGCCAGCTCACCTCGGGACACCTACGAC. This translates into CASSPRDTYD. The whole CDR3 sequence is CASSPRDTYDYTF.

The CDR3 here is CASRLRENTEAFF. The sequenced part of the CDR3 DNA is TGCGCCAGCCGCCTGCGGGAAAACACTGAA. The rearrangement uses TRBV5-1 and TRBJ1-1, with D unresolved. Coverage ceases 3 residues before the CDR3 finishes, and the germline J gene fills in the end. CDR3 size: 13 residues. CDR1 and CDR2 from the germline V gene are SGHRS and YFSETQ. Between the trimmed V and J ends, which lost 7 bases and 2 bases, there was a span of 12 bases.

Note on this clone: The CDR3 is cut off 3 residues early in the read; its end comes from the germline J gene. The V call is TRBV7-2, the J call TRBJ2-7, with D perhaps TRBD1 (5 bases). This CDR3 has 14 residues. Trimming removed 1 base from V and 2 bases from J, with 9 bases in between. Germline V gives CDR1 SGHTA, CDR2 FQGNSA. CDR3 amino acids: CASSLGRQTYEQYF. CDR3 bases read: TGTGCCAGCAGCTTAGGTAGACAGACCTACGAG. Combining the CDR3 with reference TRBV7-2 and TRBJ2-7 gives the whole variable domain GAGVSQSPSNKVTEKGKDVELRCDPISGHTALYWYRQSLGQGLEFLIYFQGNSAPDKSGLPSDRFSAERTGGSVSTLTIQRTQQEDSAVYLCASSLGRQTYEQYFGPGTRLTVT.

As to this clone: The read comes to an end 3 residues before the CDR3 does, leaving the germline J gene to fill in the end. J is TRBJ1-4 and V is TRBV25-1, with 8 bases identical to TRBD1. The CDR3 loop spans 15 amino acids. V lost 6 bases, J lost 5 bases, and 8 bases stayed unmatched. The germline V gene has CDR1 MGHDK and CDR2 SYGVNS. The CDR3 DNA, read in part, is TGTGCCAGCAGCCCCCGGACAGGGACGAATGAAAAA. Translating gives CASSPRTGTNEK. The full CDR3 reads CASSPRTGTNEKLFF.